The rows below give T cell receptor beta chains drawn from one sample of a study of OX40 agonist ivuxolimab in advanced cancers. Measured with immunoSEQ multiplex PCR; TCRdb has only the in-frame clones, and not every one. Counted here are just under 75,000 clones, approximately 90% occurring once; the ten biggest clones make up over 0.35%. The sample was CD4+ or CD8+ T cells sorted from blood, taken in a trial of the OX40 agonist ivuxolimab. The receptor set was obtained from an adult with an advanced solid tumor such as melanoma, head and neck, liver or kidney cancer. CDR3s include the opening cysteine and the closing phenylalanine or tryptophan. D genes are given only for firm matches. Not all rows give a size; the values are once, few, many and, for expanded clones, a class.

J: TRBJ2-1; D: .; V: TRBV7-9; size: .; CDR3: CASSLARTAPREQFF; DNA: TGTGCCAGCAGCTTAGCGCGGACAGCCCCCCGGGAGCAGTTCTTC
J: TRBJ1-1; D: TRBD1; V: TRBV27; size: .; CDR3: CASTGQAGWWGNTEAFF; DNA: TGTGCCAGCACCGGACAGGCCGGTTGGTGGGGGAACACTGAAGCTTTCTTT
J: TRBJ1-1; D: TRBD1; V: TRBV30; size: .; CDR3: CAWTGGLNTEAFF; DNA: TGTGCCTGGACAGGGGGCTTGAACACTGAAGCTTTCTTT
J: TRBJ2-4; D: .; V: TRBV7-2; size: .; CDR3: CASTPTLQPNIQYF; DNA: TGTGCCAGCACCCCAACCCTACAGCCAAACATTCAGTACTTC
J: TRBJ2-2; D: .; V: TRBV29-1; size: once; CDR3: CSVEEAALGGELFF; DNA: TGCAGCGTTGAGGAAGCCGCCCTGGGCGGGGAGCTGTTTTTT
J: TRBJ1-2; D: TRBD1; V: TRBV6-6; size: .; CDR3: CASRKDRLDGYTF; DNA: TGTGCCAGCAGAAAGGACAGGCTGGATGGCTACACCTTC
J: TRBJ1-1; D: TRBD1; V: TRBV6-5; size: .; CDR3: CASTSPLLTGSAFF; DNA: TGTGCCAGCACTTCTCCCCTGTTGACAGGGTCAGCTTTCTTT
J: TRBJ2-5; D: TRBD1; V: TRBV30; size: .; CDR3: CAWNPGQGKDETQYF; DNA: TGTGCCTGGAATCCGGGACAGGGCAAGGATGAGACCCAGTACTTC
J: TRBJ2-5; D: .; V: TRBV6-1; size: .; CDR3: CASRYRGLEETQYF; DNA: TGTGCCAGCAGATACCGGGGGCTCGAGGAGACCCAGTACTTC
J: TRBJ1-3; D: .; V: TRBV9; size: .; CDR3: CASSVHIGDSGNTIYF; DNA: TGTGCCAGCAGCGTCCACATAGGAGACTCTGGAAACACCATATATTTT
J: TRBJ1-2; D: .; V: TRBV29-1; size: .; CDR3: CSVGDLPDYGYTF; DNA: TGCAGCGTTGGGGACCTCCCGGACTATGGCTACACCTTC
J: TRBJ2-3; D: TRBD1; V: TRBV27; size: .; CDR3: CATSRQGSDTQYF; DNA: TGTGCCACCTCAAGACAGGGGTCAGATACGCAGTATTTT
J: TRBJ1-5; D: .; V: TRBV27; size: .; CDR3: CASSLVGNQPQHF; DNA: TGTGCCAGCAGTTTAGTGGGCAATCAGCCCCAGCATTTT
J: TRBJ2-1; D: .; V: TRBV10-1; size: .; CDR3: CASSEEGYLRLDNEQFF; DNA: TGCGCCAGCAGTGAGGAGGGCTACCTCCGGCTAGACAATGAGCAGTTCTTC
J: TRBJ1-2; D: TRBD1; V: TRBV11-2; size: .; CDR3: CASSLAGTGGFYGYTF; DNA: TGTGCCAGCAGCTTAGCCGGGACAGGGGGCTTCTATGGCTACACCTTC
J: TRBJ1-2; D: TRBD1; V: TRBV5-1; size: .; CDR3: CASSPRQGDGYTF; DNA: TGCGCCAGCAGCCCGCGACAGGGGGATGGCTACACCTTC
J: TRBJ2-2; D: TRBD2; V: TRBV9; size: .; CDR3: CASSVASGSKTGELFF; DNA: TGTGCCAGCAGCGTAGCTAGCGGGAGTAAGACCGGGGAGCTGTTTTTT
J: TRBJ2-5; D: .; V: TRBV4-1; size: .; CDR3: CASSQDRQGGTQYF; DNA: TGCGCCAGCAGCCAAGATCGGCAGGGCGGGACCCAGTACTTC
J: TRBJ2-3; D: TRBD1; V: TRBV7-8; size: .; CDR3: CASSYTGGTDTQYF; DNA: TGTGCCAGCAGTTACACAGGGGGCACAGATACGCAGTATTTT
J: TRBJ2-5; D: .; V: TRBV18; size: .; CDR3: CASSPLLDTKETQYF; DNA: TGTGCCAGCTCACCACTCCTAGACACTAAAGAGACCCAGTACTTC
J: TRBJ1-2; D: .; V: TRBV5-4; size: .; CDR3: CASRPAAVPPSNYGYTF; DNA: TGTGCCAGCAGACCCGCGGCAGTCCCGCCTTCTAACTATGGCTACACCTTC
J: TRBJ2-4; D: .; V: TRBV7-2; size: .; CDR3: CASSSAWGSKNIQYF; DNA: TGTGCCAGCAGCAGCGCTTGGGGTTCCAAAAACATTCAGTACTTC